Listed here are 11 T cell receptor beta chains from one sample, sequenced in a study of blood T cell repertoires in COVID-19. Sequenced by immunoSEQ multiplex PCR; TCRdb stores in-frame clones only, minus some. This sample carries some 70,000 clones, 70% to 90% of them seen once, and the ten largest clones take approximately 6.3%. The sequenced sample consisted of peripheral blood. These receptors all come from a woman over 75 with active COVID-19.

The CDR3 coding sequence is TGTGCCATCAGTTTACAGGGGACATACAATGAGCAGTTCTTC. Its translation: CAISLQGTYNEQFF. V is TRBV10-3 and J is TRBJ2-1; TRBD1 matches 7 bases. Germline V gives CDR1 ENHRY, CDR2 SYGVKD. J lost 4 bases, V lost 5 bases, and 5 bases had no gene match. The CDR3 is 14 residues long.

V and J are TRBV5-1 and TRBJ2-1, with 8 bases identical to TRBD2. V dropped 6 bases and J dropped 0; count of bases not matched to a gene: 17. CDR1 is SGHRS, CDR2 YFSETQ, per germline. CDR3 length: 19 amino acids. Here the CDR3 reads CASTSRGGSGTSSYNEQFF. CDR3 nucleotides: TGCGCCAGCACCTCAAGAGGGGGTAGCGGGACCAGCTCCTACAATGAGCAGTTCTTC. Combining the CDR3 with reference TRBV5-1 and TRBJ2-1 gives the whole variable domain KAGVTQTPRYLIKTRGQQVTLSCSPISGHRSVSWYQQTPGQGLQFLFEYFSETQRNKGNFPGRFSGRQFSNSRSEMNVSTLELGDSALYLCASTSRGGSGTSSYNEQFFGPGTRLTVL.

This chain joins TRBV6-2 or TRBV6-3 and TRBJ2-2, with TRBD1 as a possible D gene (5 bases). Germline V gives CDR1 MNHEY, CDR2 SVGEGT. CDR3 length: 15 residues. The V end lost 3 bases, the J end lost 0 bases, and 8 bases lay between the germline ends. Here the CDR3 reads CASSYHRTNTGELFF. The DNA for the CDR3 is TGTGCCAGCAGTTATCACAGGACGAACACCGGGGAGCTGTTTTTT.

V gene TRBV27 combines with J gene TRBJ2-3; weak D call: TRBD2 (6 bases). With 8 bases removed from V and 0 bases from J, the gap between germline ends came to 15 bases. The germline V gene encodes CDR1 MNHEY and CDR2 SMNVEV (reference sequence). This CDR3 has 15 amino acids. CDR3 sequence reads: CASATRRSSTDTQYF. In DNA form, the CDR3 reads TGTGCCAGCGCGACTAGAAGATCTAGCACAGATACGCAGTATTTT.

The J gene is TRBJ2-3, the V gene TRBV19; TRBD1 agrees at 11 bases. There are 15 residues in the CDR3. Germline CDR1 reads LNHDA; CDR2 reads SQIVND (reference sequence). The junction had 10 bases not matched to a gene; V was cut back by 6 bases and J by 8 bases. This CDR3 reads CASSPDRGQYGTQYF. As DNA, the CDR3 is TGTGCCAGTAGCCCGGACAGGGGGCAATACGGTACGCAGTATTTT.

This sequence joins TRBV29-1 and TRBJ2-1, with 9 nucleotides matching TRBD2. With V trimmed by 4 bases and J by 7 bases, 11 bases remained unmatched. This CDR3 spans 15 amino acids. Per the germline V gene, CDR1 is SQVTM and CDR2 is ANQGSEA. CDR3 DNA: TGCAGCGTTGGTAAGAGACTAGCGGAGGGGAATGAGCAGTTCTTC. Protein: CSVGKRLAEGNEQFF.

This chain connects TRBV5-4 to TRBJ2-3; 14 positions match TRBD2. From germline, CDR1 is SGHNT and CDR2 YYREEE (reference sequence). Trimming cost V 4 bases and J 4 bases; bases outside gene matches: 8. The length of the CDR3 is 17 residues. CDR3 protein: CASSLGLAGDNADTQYF. Here the CDR3 DNA reads TGTGCCAGCAGCCTGGGACTAGCGGGAGACAACGCAGATACGCAGTATTTT.

V and J are TRBV9 and TRBJ1-2; no clear D gene. Looked up from germline, CDR1 is SGDLS and CDR2 is YYNGEE. The CDR3 runs to 13 residues. Deletions cut 0 bases from V and 3 bases from J, with 6 bases between. The CDR3 coding sequence is TGTGCCAGCAGCGTAGGCCAGGACTATGGCTACACCTTC. It encodes CASSVGQDYGYTF.

The chain joins TRBV9 to TRBJ2-1, with 10 bases matching TRBD2. Trimming took 3 bases from V and 0 from J; bases not matched to a gene: 3. The CDR3 has 16 residues. Germline V CDR1 and CDR2: SGDLS, YYNGEE. The CDR3 protein is CASSAGTSASYNEQFF. The CDR3 DNA reads as TGTGCCAGCAGCGCCGGGACTAGCGCCTCCTACAATGAGCAGTTCTTC.

The chain employs TRBV5-1 and TRBJ2-7, with a weak D call TRBD2 (6 bases). The V gene lost 0 bases and the J gene lost 4 bases, with 11 bases spanning the gap. The germline V gene has CDR1 SGHRS and CDR2 YFSETQ. This CDR3 spans 14 amino acids. The CDR3 region is CASSLGGLGYEQYF. In DNA form, the CDR3 reads TGCGCCAGCAGCTTGGGGGGACTTGGGTACGAGCAGTACTTC. Drawing the rest from reference TRBV5-1 and TRBJ2-7, the complete variable domain is KAGVTQTPRYLIKTRGQQVTLSCSPISGHRSVSWYQQTPGQGLQFLFEYFSETQRNKGNFPGRFSGRQFSNSRSEMNVSTLELGDSALYLCASSLGGLGYEQYFGPGTRLTVT.

This rearrangement joins TRBV7-9 to TRBJ2-1, with 9 bases aligning to TRBD2. The trim removed 1 base at V and 7 bases at J, leaving 8 bases unmatched. Germline V gives CDR1 SEHNR, CDR2 FQNEAQ (reference sequence). The CDR3 consists of 16 residues. Written as DNA, the CDR3 is TGTGCCAGCAGCTTAGGCCTAGCGGGAAGAAGGAATGAGCAGTTCTTC. Translated: CASSLGLAGRRNEQFF.